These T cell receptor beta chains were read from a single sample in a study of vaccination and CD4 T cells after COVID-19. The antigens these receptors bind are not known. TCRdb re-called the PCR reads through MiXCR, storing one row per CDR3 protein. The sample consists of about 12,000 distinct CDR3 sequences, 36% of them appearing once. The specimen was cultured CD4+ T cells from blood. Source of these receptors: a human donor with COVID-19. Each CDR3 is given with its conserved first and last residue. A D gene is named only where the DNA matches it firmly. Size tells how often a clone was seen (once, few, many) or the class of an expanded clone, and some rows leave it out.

CDR3aa: CASSLLGGPTNNEQFF
CDR3nt: TGTGCCAGCAGCTTATTGGGGGGTCCCACCAACAATGAGCAGTTCTTC
d_gene: .
v_gene: TRBV7-3
j_gene: TRBJ2-1
len: 16
abundance: .

CDR3aa: CASSQLTIQNTGELFF
CDR3nt: TGTGCCAGCAGCCAGCTAACCATTCAGAACACCGGGGAGCTGTTTTTT
d_gene: .
v_gene: TRBV14
j_gene: TRBJ2-2
len: 16
abundance: few

CDR3aa: CASRRDGTRRSNQPQHF
CDR3nt: TGTGCCAGCAGAAGGGACGGAACAAGAAGGAGCAATCAGCCCCAGCATTTT
d_gene: .
v_gene: TRBV6-1
j_gene: TRBJ1-5
len: 17
abundance: few

CDR3aa: CATRGDAREEQFF
CDR3nt: TGTGCCACCAGGGGGGACGCGCGGGAGGAGCAGTTCTTC
d_gene: TRBD2
v_gene: TRBV24-1
j_gene: TRBJ2-1
len: 13
abundance: few

CDR3aa: CASSTPGDEQFF
CDR3nt: TGTGCCAGCAGCACTCCGGGGGATGAGCAGTTCTTC
d_gene: .
v_gene: TRBV7-6
j_gene: TRBJ2-1
len: 12
abundance: few

CDR3aa: CASSSAPLTSGTVNTEAFF
CDR3nt: TGTGCCAGCAGTTCAGCGCCTTTAACCTCCGGGACAGTTAACACTGAAGCTTTCTTT
d_gene: TRBD1
v_gene: TRBV6-5
j_gene: TRBJ1-1
len: 19
abundance: .

CDR3aa: CASSLIPGPEGGTQYF
CDR3nt: TGTGCCAGCAGCCTCATCCCGGGACCCGAAGGCGGGACCCAGTACTTC
d_gene: .
v_gene: TRBV3-1
j_gene: TRBJ2-5
len: 16
abundance: .

CDR3aa: CSARDQGGKLYEQYF
CDR3nt: TGCAGTGCTAGAGACCAGGGGGGGAAACTCTACGAGCAGTACTTC
d_gene: .
v_gene: TRBV20-1
j_gene: TRBJ2-7
len: 15
abundance: .

CDR3aa: CSAASRDVGADTQYF
CDR3nt: TGCAGTGCCGCTTCGCGAGATGTGGGAGCAGATACGCAGTATTTT
d_gene: .
v_gene: TRBV20-1
j_gene: TRBJ2-3
len: 15
abundance: .

CDR3aa: CATSGGNTGELFF
CDR3nt: TGTGCCACCTCAGGGGGGAACACCGGGGAGCTGTTTTTT
d_gene: TRBD1
v_gene: TRBV10-3
j_gene: TRBJ2-2
len: 13
abundance: few

CDR3aa: CASFLTGAVGYTF
CDR3nt: TGTGCCAGCTTCCTGACAGGGGCCGTGGGCTACACCTTC
d_gene: TRBD1
v_gene: TRBV6-1
j_gene: TRBJ1-2
len: 13
abundance: few

CDR3aa: CSAEGGTGGLEQYF
CDR3nt: TGCAGTGCAGAGGGGGGGACAGGGGGCCTCGAGCAGTACTTC
d_gene: TRBD1
v_gene: TRBV20-1
j_gene: TRBJ2-7
len: 14
abundance: few

CDR3aa: CASSHVGVEEKLFF
CDR3nt: TGTGCCAGCAGCCATGTGGGAGTGGAAGAAAAACTGTTTTTT
d_gene: .
v_gene: TRBV4-2
j_gene: TRBJ1-4
len: 14
abundance: .

CDR3aa: CSTRRPDYNEQFF
CDR3nt: TGCAGTACAAGGCGTCCTGACTACAATGAGCAGTTCTTC
d_gene: .
v_gene: TRBV20-1
j_gene: TRBJ2-1
len: 13
abundance: .

CDR3aa: CASSSRQSSGNTIYF
CDR3nt: TGTGCCAGCAGCTCAAGACAGTCCTCTGGAAACACCATATATTTT
d_gene: .
v_gene: TRBV7-6
j_gene: TRBJ1-3
len: 15
abundance: few

CDR3aa: CASSHQVSEAFF
CDR3nt: TGTGCCAGCAGCCACCAGGTATCTGAAGCTTTCTTT
d_gene: .
v_gene: TRBV11-2
j_gene: TRBJ1-1
len: 12
abundance: few

CDR3aa: CASRKQGNTGELFF
CDR3nt: TGTGCCAGCAGAAAACAGGGGAACACCGGGGAGCTGTTTTTT
d_gene: .
v_gene: TRBV6-2/TRBV6-3
j_gene: TRBJ2-2
len: 14
abundance: .

CDR3aa: CASTRGTVNTEAFF
CDR3nt: TGTGCCAGCACCCGAGGGACCGTGAACACTGAAGCTTTCTTT
d_gene: .
v_gene: TRBV25-1
j_gene: TRBJ1-1
len: 14
abundance: .

CDR3aa: CATSRSLTGDGEQFF
CDR3nt: TGTGCCACCAGCAGATCCCTGACAGGGGACGGGGAGCAGTTCTTC
d_gene: TRBD1
v_gene: TRBV15
j_gene: TRBJ2-1
len: 15
abundance: few